This passage covers 18 T cell receptor beta chains from one sample sequenced in a study of cytomegalovirus exposure and HLA in healthy donors. The study ran its PCR with 60 Vbeta and 13 Jbeta primers. The protocol was immunoSEQ multiplex PCR, while the TCRdb copy is restricted to in-frame clones and leaves out a portion. The sample lists 60,000 to 80,000 clones, 70% to 85% occurring once. The sequenced material came from PBMCs. These receptor sequences come from a girl aged 10 to 17 in good health and CMV-seropositive.

The chain has TRBV30 and TRBJ1-4, with D perhaps matching TRBD1 (5 bases). Germline V gene data show CDR1 as GTSNPN and CDR2 as SVGIG (reference sequence). The CDR3 sequence is 13 residues long. The V end lost 4 bases, the J end lost 8 bases, and 14 bases lay between the germline ends. The CDR3 bases are TGTGCCTGGACGGGGGAAGTGGGGGAAAAACTGTTTTTT. Its protein product is CAWTGEVGEKLFF.

This chain joins TRBV6-5 and TRBJ2-7, with TRBD2 identical over 9 bases. The germline V gene encodes CDR1 MNHEY and CDR2 SVGAGI. The CDR3 is made up of 14 amino acids. The ends lost 6 bases at V and 3 bases at J; junction bases unmatched: 6. CDR3 coding DNA: TGTGCCAGCAGACACCCTAGCGGGGTCTACGAGCAGTACTTC. It yields the protein CASRHPSGVYEQYF.

The rearrangement uses TRBV5-1 and TRBJ2-5; 8 bases are a match to TRBD1. J lost 4 bases, V lost 4 bases, and 9 bases had no gene match. CDR3 length equals 15 residues. Germline loops: CDR1 SGHRS, CDR2 YFSETQ. The CDR3: CASSIPTGGRETQYF. Here the CDR3 DNA reads TGCGCCAGCAGCATACCTACAGGGGGGAGAGAGACCCAGTACTTC.

This clone was picked up a small number of times. The rearrangement links TRBV28 to TRBJ2-7, with a weak D call TRBD1 (6 bases). CDR3 size: 14 residues. Germline V lookup: CDR1 MDHEN, CDR2 SYDVKM. The ends were cut back, 3 bases at V and 5 bases at J, with 14 bases in the middle. CDR3 loop: CASSLTGTKDEQYF. CDR3 DNA sequence: TGTGCCAGCAGTTTGACCGGGACAAAGGACGAGCAGTACTTC.

The rearrangement uses TRBV27 and TRBJ2-3; maybe TRBD1 (6 bases). This CDR3 is built from 13 residues. Germline CDR1 MNHEY, CDR2 SMNVEV (reference sequence). V gave up 8 bases and J gave up 5 bases, with 14 bases separating them. This CDR3 reads CASAGRGRDTQYF. CDR3 in DNA: TGTGCCAGCGCGGGCAGGGGAAGAGATACGCAGTATTTT.

The chain uses TRBV19 and TRBJ1-1, with 9 bases identical to TRBD1. This CDR3 has 14 residues. Germline CDR1 and CDR2: LNHDA and SQIVND (reference sequence). The junction had 11 bases not matched to a gene; V was cut back by 11 bases and J by 4 bases. CDR3 DNA sequence: TGTGCCTCTAGGGAAGGGACAGGGTTCACTGAAGCTTTCTTT. Residues: CASREGTGFTEAFF.

The chain is built from TRBV6-5 and TRBJ2-7; the D gene is possibly TRBD2 (5 bases). The CDR3 covers 14 residues. Trimming pared 3 bases from V and 7 bases from J, leaving 16 bases between. The germline V gene encodes CDR1 MNHEY and CDR2 SVGAGI. The CDR3 bases are TGTGCCAGCAGTTATTCCCTCGGGGTTTATGAGCAGTACTTC. Translation gives CASSYSLGVYEQYF.

CDR3: CASRQTLSGELFF. Written as DNA, the CDR3 is TGTGCCAGTAGACAAACCCTCTCCGGGGAGCTGTTTTTT. The chain carries TRBV19 and TRBJ2-2; no firm D call. CDR1 LNHDA and CDR2 SQIVND come from the germline V gene (reference sequence). The CDR3 length is 13 residues. The V end was cut by 6 bases, the J end by 6 bases, with 11 bases between.

The chain couples TRBV6-1 to TRBJ2-5; TRBD2 matches 8 bases. The trim removed 7 bases at V and 6 bases at J, leaving 7 bases unmatched. Germline CDR1 reads MNHNS; CDR2 reads SASEGT. The CDR3 runs 13 residues. The CDR3 reads CASTWGLGKTQYF. CDR3 in DNA: TGTGCCAGCACCTGGGGACTAGGAAAGACCCAGTACTTC.

This clone was seen just once. This chain joins TRBV27 and TRBJ1-1; D uncertain. The CDR3 is made up of 13 amino acids. The germline V gene encodes CDR1 MNHEY and CDR2 SMNVEV (reference sequence). Trimming shortened V by 5 bases and J by 4 bases, and 11 bases separated the two germline ends. The CDR3 region is CASSPDAVTEAFF. For the CDR3, the DNA is TGTGCCAGCAGTCCAGATGCGGTCACTGAAGCTTTCTTT.

The chain uses TRBV5-1 and TRBJ2-5, with 9 nucleotides matching TRBD2. CDR3 length: 17 amino acids. Germline CDR1 and CDR2: SGHRS and YFSETQ. J lost 5 bases, V lost 0 bases, and 11 bases had no gene match. In DNA form, the CDR3 reads TGCGCCAGCAGCTTGGGCCAACTTAGCGGGAGCTTGGAGACCCAGTACTTC. It codes for CASSLGQLSGSLETQYF.

This chain links TRBV28 with TRBJ1-1; possible D gene TRBD1, 5 bases. Germline-derived CDR1 and CDR2 are MDHEN and SYDVKM. The CDR3 consists of 17 residues. Trimming stripped 5 bases from V and 0 bases from J, with 19 bases between. Here the CDR3 DNA reads TGTGCCAGCAGTCCCCGACAGCCACATTCCATGAACACTGAAGCTTTCTTT. It encodes CASSPRQPHSMNTEAFF.

This sequence joins TRBV5-6 and TRBJ2-1, with D perhaps matching TRBD2 (6 bases). The CDR3 sequence is 14 residues long. Trimming took 0 bases from V and 9 from J, leaving 13 bases between them. CDR1 and CDR2 from the germline V gene are SGHDT and YYEEEE. Written as DNA, the CDR3 is TGTGCCAGCAGCTTGGCTAGGTCTAGCGTTGAGCAGTTCTTC. Residues: CASSLARSSVEQFF.

The rearrangement uses TRBV28 and TRBJ2-5, with D possibly TRBD1 on 6 matching bases. Germline CDR1 is MDHEN and CDR2 is SYDVKM. CDR3 length equals 14 residues. V dropped 5 bases and J dropped 2 bases, with 12 bases sitting between them. CDR3 sequence reads: CASSPVRGQETQYF. The CDR3 DNA reads as TGTGCCAGCAGTCCCGTCAGGGGACAAGAGACCCAGTACTTC.

This chain uses TRBV10-3 with TRBJ1-5; 7 bases map to TRBD1. There are 14 residues in the CDR3. Looked up from germline, CDR1 is ENHRY and CDR2 is SYGVKD. Germline trimming cut 6 bases from V and 4 bases from J; bases unmatched to any gene: 6. The CDR3 bases are TGTGCCATCAGGAAGGGACAGCAGAATCAGCCCCAGCATTTT. Protein: CAIRKGQQNQPQHF.

V is TRBV5-4 and J is TRBJ2-1, with unresolved D. The germline V gene has CDR1 SGHNT and CDR2 YYREEE (reference sequence). The CDR3 extends over 15 amino acids. Trimming shortened V by 0 bases and J by 3 bases, and 10 bases separated the two germline ends. In DNA, the CDR3 is TGTGCCAGCAGCTTGGGCACACAATTCTACAATGAGCAGTTCTTC. Amino acids: CASSLGTQFYNEQFF.

The CDR3 loop reads CAISESRQGTEQYF. For the CDR3, the DNA is TGTGCCATCAGTGAGTCGCGTCAGGGAACCGAGCAGTACTTC. The chain couples TRBV10-3 to TRBJ2-7, with a tentative D call TRBD1 (5 bases). The CDR3 runs 14 residues. V lost 0 bases and J 6 bases, leaving 12 bases between the germline ends. Germline V lookup: CDR1 ENHRY, CDR2 SYGVKD.

This rearrangement joins TRBV5-5 to TRBJ1-5; D ambiguous. Trimming removed 2 bases from V and 3 bases from J, with 6 bases in between. CDR3 size: 13 residues. From germline, CDR1 is SGHKS and CDR2 YYEKEE (reference sequence). CDR3: CASSFSPNQPQHF. The CDR3 DNA reads as TGTGCCAGCAGCTTCTCCCCCAATCAGCCCCAGCATTTT. Supplemented by reference TRBV5-5 and TRBJ1-5, the full variable domain reads DAGVTQSPTHLIKTRGQQVTLRCSPISGHKSVSWYQQVLGQGPQFIFQYYEKEERGRGNFPDRFSARQFPNYSSELNVNALLLGDSALYLCASSFSPNQPQHFGDGTRLSIL.